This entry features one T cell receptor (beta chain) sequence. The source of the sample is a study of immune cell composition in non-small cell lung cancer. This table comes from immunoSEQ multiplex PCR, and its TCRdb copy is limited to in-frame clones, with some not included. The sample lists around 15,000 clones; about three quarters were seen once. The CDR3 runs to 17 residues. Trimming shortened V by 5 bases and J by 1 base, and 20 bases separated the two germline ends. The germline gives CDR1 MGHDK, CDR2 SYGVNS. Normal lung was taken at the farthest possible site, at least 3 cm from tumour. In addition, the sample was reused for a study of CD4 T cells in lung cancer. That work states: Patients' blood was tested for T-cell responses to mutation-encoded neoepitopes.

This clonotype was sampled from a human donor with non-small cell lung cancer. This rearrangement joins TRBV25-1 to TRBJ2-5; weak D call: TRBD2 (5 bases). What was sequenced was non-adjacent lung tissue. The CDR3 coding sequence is TGTGCCAGCAGTCGTTTTGGGTTTAGCGATCCCCAAGAGACCCAGTACTTC. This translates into CASSRFGFSDPQETQYF. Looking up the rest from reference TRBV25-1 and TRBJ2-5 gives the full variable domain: EADIYQTPRYLVIGTGKKITLECSQTMGHDKMYWYQQDPGMELHLIHYSYGVNSTEKGDLSSESTVSRIRTEHFPLTLESARPSHTSQYLCASSRFGFSDPQETQYFGPGTRLLVL.